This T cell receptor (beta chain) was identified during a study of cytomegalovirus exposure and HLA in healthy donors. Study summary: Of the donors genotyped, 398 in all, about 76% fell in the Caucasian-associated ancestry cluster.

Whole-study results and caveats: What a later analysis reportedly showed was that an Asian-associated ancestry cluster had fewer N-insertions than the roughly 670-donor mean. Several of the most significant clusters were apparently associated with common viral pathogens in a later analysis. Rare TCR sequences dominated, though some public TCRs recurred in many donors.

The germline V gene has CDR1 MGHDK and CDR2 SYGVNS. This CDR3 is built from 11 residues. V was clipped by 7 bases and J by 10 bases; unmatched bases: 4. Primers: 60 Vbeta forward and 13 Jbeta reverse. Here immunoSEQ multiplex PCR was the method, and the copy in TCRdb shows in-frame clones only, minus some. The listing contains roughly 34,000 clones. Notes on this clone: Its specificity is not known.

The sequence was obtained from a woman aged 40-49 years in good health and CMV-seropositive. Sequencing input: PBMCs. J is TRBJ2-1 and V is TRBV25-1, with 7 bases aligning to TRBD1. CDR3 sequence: CASKGAGEQFF. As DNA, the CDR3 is TGTGCCAGCAAGGGGGCAGGGGAGCAGTTCTTC.